These T cell receptor beta chains were read from a single sample in a study of blood T cell repertoires in COVID-19. Using immunoSEQ multiplex PCR, the repertoire was profiled, and TCRdb retains in-frame clones only, with some absent. In the table there are 20,000 or so clones, roughly four fifths of which are singletons. The specimen was peripheral blood. Receptors were obtained from a man aged 40-49 years with active or convalescent COVID-19. Both conserved end residues are trimmed from each CDR3. A D gene is named only where the DNA matches it firmly.

TRBJ1-1 TRBD1 TRBV6-5 ASSHTGGSAF
TRBJ2-3 NA TRBV9 ASSVAGERTDTQY
TRBJ2-3 TRBD1 TRBV2 ASSDPWTGRTDTQY
TRBJ2-5 NA TRBV27 ATSGPKGSIQY
TRBJ2-5 NA TRBV6-5 ASARGGETQY
TRBJ2-6 NA TRBV12-5 ASGLNFGANVLT
TRBJ1-2 NA TRBV6-5 ASSYSGPELYGYT
TRBJ2-3 TRBD2 TRBV4-2 ASSSRTSDTDTQY
TRBJ1-5 TRBD1 TRBV9 ASSWTGGFNQPQH
TRBJ2-3 TRBD1 TRBV9 ASSEQGARSDTQY
TRBJ2-5 TRBD2 TRBV5-5 ASSLTLAGGGETQY
TRBJ1-1 NA TRBV5-4 ASMAGGLNTEAF
TRBJ2-1 NA TRBV5-1 ASRLTGSAYNEQF
TRBJ2-1 TRBD2 TRBV4-1 ASSPYSGGNNEQF
TRBJ2-1 TRBD2 TRBV7-3 ASSPQASGEREQF
TRBJ2-1 TRBD2 TRBV9 ASSVSGGQSYNEQF
TRBJ2-7 TRBD1 TRBV10-3 AISESGQARYEQY
TRBJ2-7 TRBD1 TRBV19 ASSGGTGAYEQY
TRBJ2-7 NA TRBV19 ASSIGPGHSYEQY
TRBJ2-5 TRBD1 TRBV6-5 ASSFGRGLETQY
TRBJ1-3 NA TRBV2 ASSGSEIGSGNTIY
TRBJ1-6 NA TRBV2 ASDPQGKYNSPLH
TRBJ2-6 NA TRBV7-9 ASSLVGQGLYSGANVLT
TRBJ1-1 NA TRBV5-6 ASSLVGTEAF
TRBJ1-6 NA TRBV18 ASSPVAYNSPLH
TRBJ2-1 TRBD1 TRBV9 ASSVLARDRVGNEQF
TRBJ1-2 NA TRBV11-2 ASSQRGQPSLGNYGYT
TRBJ1-5 TRBD1 TRBV19 ASSGTGIFGPQH
TRBJ1-4 TRBD1 TRBV5-1 ASSQTGQGAREKLF
TRBJ2-3 NA TRBV6-5 ASRSGLDTQY
TRBJ2-3 NA TRBV21-1 ASSNDRAGDTQY
TRBJ1-3 NA TRBV6-5 ASKRQAGSGNTIY
TRBJ2-5 NA TRBV3-1/TRBV3-2 ASSQDALEETQY
TRBJ1-4 NA TRBV7-2 ASSYRQANEKLF
TRBJ1-2 NA TRBV3-1/TRBV3-2 ASSQGEGFLDGYT
TRBJ1-6 NA TRBV7-9 ASSPQGEGSPLH
TRBJ2-1 TRBD2 TRBV10-2 ASSDPGTSGGNEQF
TRBJ1-2 NA TRBV11-1 ASSSDGSYGYT
TRBJ2-2 NA TRBV10-3 AISGTGDTGELF
TRBJ2-7 NA TRBV10-3 AISGQVQGGEQY
TRBJ1-1 TRBD1 TRBV7-2 ASSMDRGGWNTEAF
TRBJ1-1 NA TRBV18 ASSPTAVNTEAF
TRBJ2-1 NA TRBV27 ASSLSHPIYNEQF
TRBJ2-5 NA TRBV28 ASISGETQY
TRBJ2-2 NA TRBV14 ASSQATSRRVF
TRBJ2-6 TRBD2 TRBV29-1 SVEGGTGANVLT
TRBJ1-5 TRBD1 TRBV19 ASSPGTGANQPQH
TRBJ2-7 TRBD1 TRBV6-5 SSTGDGEQY
TRBJ1-5 NA TRBV19 ASSIREDRPQH
TRBJ2-3 NA TRBV5-4 ASSLKLGPIDTQY
TRBJ2-7 NA TRBV7-3 ASSPTGDYEQY
TRBJ1-1 NA TRBV7-2 ASSSRVSNTEAF
TRBJ2-3 NA TRBV21-1 ASSNSIGGPSSTDTQY
TRBJ2-2 TRBD1 TRBV5-1 ASSSGTGGGELF
TRBJ1-3 NA TRBV18 ASSPPGLGNTIY
TRBJ1-4 TRBD1 TRBV4-3 ASSQGISGQNEKLF
TRBJ2-7 TRBD2 TRBV4-3 ASSQDRGGAGYEQY
TRBJ1-1 TRBD1 TRBV6-4 ASSELRGREAF
TRBJ2-1 NA TRBV7-8 ASRLLAASSYNEQF
TRBJ1-1 NA TRBV6-1 ASSELRAENTEAF